The present TCR beta chain was sequenced within a study of T cells after yellow fever vaccination. MiXCR, run by TCRdb on the 5' RACE reads, gives a single entry per CDR3 protein. The table records about 350,000 distinct CDR3 sequences, approximately 8% of them present only once. Trimming pared 7 bases from V and 5 bases from J, leaving 16 bases between. Per the germline V gene, CDR1 is SQVTM and CDR2 is ANQGSEA. The CDR3 totals 13 residues. This clonotype was detected a few times. The material was PBMCs, obtained approximately 40 days after the first yellow fever vaccination. The TCR originated in a man younger than 30 who received the YFV17D yellow fever vaccine. The V call is TRBV29-1, the J call TRBJ2-3; tentative D call: TRBD2 (6 bases). The CDR3 region has the DNA TGCAGCGCCTCCCGGGACTTGCAAGATACGCAGTATTTT. Translating it yields CSASRDLQDTQYF.